This record covers a single T cell receptor (beta chain). Its antigen is not identified. Primed by a sample-barcoded 5' primer and a J-beta primer mix, a second PCR proceeded for 7 to 11 cycles. TCRdb independently ran MiXCR on the 5' RACE reads; one entry per CDR3 protein. The data show over 1,300,000 distinct CDR3 sequences, with around 59% seen just once and 6.7% held by the top ten. This sample was taken from a study of blood T cells in healthy people across ages. Overall study results and limits: Aged donors had fewer naive CD4+ cells and lower diversity than long-lived donors.

The sequence was obtained from a man between 18 and 35 years old in good health. Sequencing was performed on blood.

CDR3 sequence reads: CASSYAIRGQPQHF. In nucleotides, the CDR3 is TGTGCCAGCAGTTACGCGATACGCGGGCAGCCCCAGCATTTT. The chain joins TRBV6-2 or TRBV6-3 to TRBJ1-5; D is unresolved. Trimming cost V 2 bases and J 7 bases, with 12 bases left between them. This CDR3 has 14 amino acids. CDR1 and CDR2 from the germline V gene are MNHEY and SVGEGT.